The clone carrying this T cell receptor beta chain has ten or more counts. What it binds is not known. The record originates from a study of beta chain features in type 1 diabetes. The CDR3 covers 12 residues. Trimming stripped 9 bases from V and 1 base from J, with 9 bases between. Germline loops: CDR1 LNHNV, CDR2 YYDKDF (reference sequence). Study results and caveats: PCR may have favored shorter templates equally in patients and controls.

CD4+ cells of the naive, central memory, regulatory and stem cell-like memory types were sorted via CD45RO/CCR7/CD25/CD127/CD95/CD27. The authors reverse transcribed all of the isolated RNA, so sequencing captured expressed TCRB transcripts. TCRdb's copy holds only in-frame clones and misses some; the assay was immunoSEQ multiplex PCR. The sample contains around 150,000 clones, less than 9.5% of which appear only once. Sequenced material: central memory CD4+ T cells from blood. This receptor was taken from a man aged 18-30 years in good health. The chain uses TRBV15 and TRBJ2-5, with a weak D call TRBD1 (5 bases). The DNA of the CDR3 is TGTGCCACGATGGACATCCAAGAGACCCAGTACTTC. Protein product: CATMDIQETQYF. The variable domain in full, completed from reference TRBV15 and TRBJ2-5, reads DAMVIQNPRYQVTQFGKPVTLSCSQTLNHNVMYWYQQKSSQAPKLLFHYYDKDFNNEADTPDNFQSRRPNTSFCFLDIRSPGLGDTAMYLCATMDIQETQYFGPGTRLLVL.